These T cell receptor beta chains were read from a single sample in a study of T-cell reconstitution after alpha-beta-depleted transplantation in children. One entry per CDR3 protein, called by TCRdb with MiXCR from the PCR reads. The data hold some 290,000 distinct CDR3 sequences, with almost 10% observed a single time. The sequencing here drew on PBMCs from the stem cell graft donor, taken from the stem cell graft. The source of these receptors is a human donor who donated a stem cell graft to a child with SCID. CDR3s include the opening cysteine and the closing phenylalanine or tryptophan. Each record gives: V gene, clone size, J gene, D gene, CDR3 protein, CDR3 DNA. The D gene is left open where the match is weak. Only some rows state a clone size, as once, few, many or a class for expanded clones.

>TRBV7-9|.|TRBJ1-1|.
CASSPPGDTEALF
TGTGCCAGCAGCCCCCCGGGGGACACTGAAGCTCTCTTT
>TRBV6-1|few|TRBJ2-7|.
CASTRTASSYEQYF
TGTGCCAGCACCCGGACAGCCAGCTCCTACGAGCAGTACTTC
>TRBV27|.|TRBJ2-7|.
CASSLGGAPYEQYF
TGTGCCAGCAGTTTAGGCGGAGCCCCCTACGAGCAGTACTTC
>TRBV20-1|.|TRBJ2-3|TRBD1
CSAHQPTGVATDTQYF
TGCAGTGCTCACCAACCGACAGGGGTAGCCACAGATACGCAGTATTTT
>TRBV5-5|.|TRBJ2-3|TRBD2
CASSDSGRLAGPDTQYF
TGTGCCAGCAGCGATTCGGGGAGACTAGCGGGCCCAGATACGCAGTATTTT
>TRBV6-1|few|TRBJ1-5|.
CASIAGGTSNQPQHF
TGTGCCAGTATCGCCGGAGGGACTAGCAATCAGCCCCAGCATTTT
>TRBV2|few|TRBJ1-1|.
CASHDMGLNTEAFF
TGTGCCAGCCACGACATGGGCTTGAACACTGAAGCTTTCTTT
>TRBV5-1|few|TRBJ2-3|TRBD2
CASSLETSGGKDTQYF
TGCGCCAGCAGCTTGGAGACTAGCGGGGGAAAAGATACGCAGTATTTT
>TRBV5-1|.|TRBJ2-7|.
CASSFTSKYEQYF
TGCGCCAGCAGCTTTACCTCTAAGTACGAGCAGTACTTC
>TRBV3-1|.|TRBJ2-5|.
CASSQAGRQETQYF
TGTGCCAGCAGCCAAGCGGGCCGCCAAGAGACCCAGTACTTC
>TRBV9|.|TRBJ2-2|.
CASSSTLLGSNTGELFF
TGTGCCAGCAGCTCGACCCTTCTAGGGTCGAACACCGGGGAGCTGTTTTTT
>TRBV24-1|few|TRBJ2-1|TRBD2
CATSRRGTGYNEQFF
TGTGCCACCAGTAGGCGGGGGACGGGATACAATGAGCAGTTCTTC
>TRBV12-3/TRBV12-4|many|TRBJ2-7|TRBD1
CASSYGQGSYEQYF
TGTGCCAGCAGTTATGGACAGGGATCTTACGAGCAGTACTTC
>TRBV5-1|.|TRBJ1-1|.
CASSLVIRRNEAFF
TGCGCCAGCAGCTTGGTTATCAGGCGGAATGAAGCTTTCTTT
>TRBV20-1|few|TRBJ2-1|TRBD2
CRAGTSGGYNEQFF
TGCAGGGCCGGGACTAGCGGGGGGTACAATGAGCAGTTCTTC
>TRBV29-1|.|TRBJ1-5|.
CSVAAGVGQPQHF
TGCAGCGTTGCGGCGGGGGTCGGGCAGCCCCAGCATTTT
>TRBV10-3|few|TRBJ2-3|.
CAISEPGIGADTQYF
TGTGCCATCAGTGAGCCGGGAATCGGGGCAGATACGCAGTATTTT
>TRBV20-1|.|TRBJ2-3|.
CSARVRGAPDTQYF
TGCAGTGCTAGAGTACGGGGCGCCCCAGATACGCAGTATTTT
>TRBV7-9|.|TRBJ2-2|TRBD1
CASSHKDRGRITGELFF
TGTGCCAGCAGCCACAAGGACAGGGGTCGTATCACCGGGGAGCTGTTTTTT
>TRBV10-3|.|TRBJ2-7|TRBD1
CATGPEDRELKQYF
TGTGCCACAGGCCCAGAGGACAGGGAATTAAAGCAGTACTTC
>TRBV18|few|TRBJ1-1|.
CASSPQQVNTEAFF
TGTGCCAGCTCACCCCAACAGGTGAACACTGAAGCTTTCTTT
>TRBV10-3|few|TRBJ1-5|.
CAIRGDGSNQPQHF
TGTGCCATCAGGGGGGACGGTTCCAATCAGCCCCAGCATTTT
>TRBV2|.|TRBJ2-7|.
CASSAGTPLSSYEQYF
TGTGCCAGCAGTGCCGGGACACCTTTAAGCTCCTACGAGCAGTACTTC
>TRBV27|few|TRBJ1-5|TRBD1
CASSFAGQGIGNQPQHF
TGTGCCAGCAGTTTCGCGGGACAGGGGATTGGCAATCAGCCCCAGCATTTT
>TRBV15|few|TRBJ2-7|.
CATNLAPTYEQYF
TGTGCCACCAATCTAGCGCCGACCTACGAGCAGTACTTC
>TRBV6-1|few|TRBJ2-3|.
CASSLRGTWTDTQYF
TGTGCCAGCAGCCTCAGGGGAACGTGGACAGATACGCAGTATTTT
>TRBV6-1|once|TRBJ2-7|.
CASADMGNNYEQYF
TGTGCCAGCGCCGACATGGGGAATAACTACGAGCAGTACTTC
>TRBV9|many|TRBJ2-2|.
CASSPHPLAGELFF
TGTGCCAGCAGCCCACACCCCCTGGCCGGGGAGCTGTTTTTT
>TRBV14|few|TRBJ2-1|.
CASSQQETLRGEFF
TGTGCCAGCAGCCAGCAGGAGACACTAAGAGGGGAGTTCTTC
>TRBV12-3/TRBV12-4|few|TRBJ2-7|TRBD2
CASSLGRTSGGTYEQYF
TGTGCCAGCAGTTTAGGTCGCACTAGCGGGGGGACTTACGAGCAGTACTTC
>TRBV7-2|.|TRBJ2-1|TRBD2
CASSHNSGRGGRNEQFF
TGTGCCAGCAGCCATAATTCGGGGCGGGGGGGCCGCAATGAGCAGTTCTTC
>TRBV5-5|few|TRBJ2-4|TRBD1
CASSSRDSKNIQYF
TGTGCCAGCAGCTCCCGGGACAGCAAAAACATTCAGTACTTC
>TRBV11-2|few|TRBJ1-3|.
CASSYGPASSGNTIYF
TGTGCCAGCAGCTACGGTCCCGCCAGCTCTGGAAACACCATATATTTT